This T cell receptor (beta chain) came from a study of T cell changes during pregnancy in multiple sclerosis. This clone occurred once. Trimming removed 1 base at V and 6 bases at J, with 13 bases between. This CDR3 is 14 amino acids long. Looked up from germline, CDR1 is SGHTA and CDR2 is FQGNSA. Data came from immunoSEQ multiplex PCR; TCRdb stores just in-frame clones and leaves some out. The sample records about 59,000 clones, approximately 90% being singletons. The chain uses TRBV7-2 and TRBJ2-7; tentative D call: TRBD2 (6 bases). Here the sequenced sample was peripheral blood, taken in the third trimester of pregnancy. This clonotype originated in a female donor in good health, enrolled as a control in a pregnancy study. CDR3 region: CASSLGGGIAEQYF. CDR3 bases: TGTGCCAGCAGCTTAGGCGGAGGGATAGCCGAGCAGTACTTC.